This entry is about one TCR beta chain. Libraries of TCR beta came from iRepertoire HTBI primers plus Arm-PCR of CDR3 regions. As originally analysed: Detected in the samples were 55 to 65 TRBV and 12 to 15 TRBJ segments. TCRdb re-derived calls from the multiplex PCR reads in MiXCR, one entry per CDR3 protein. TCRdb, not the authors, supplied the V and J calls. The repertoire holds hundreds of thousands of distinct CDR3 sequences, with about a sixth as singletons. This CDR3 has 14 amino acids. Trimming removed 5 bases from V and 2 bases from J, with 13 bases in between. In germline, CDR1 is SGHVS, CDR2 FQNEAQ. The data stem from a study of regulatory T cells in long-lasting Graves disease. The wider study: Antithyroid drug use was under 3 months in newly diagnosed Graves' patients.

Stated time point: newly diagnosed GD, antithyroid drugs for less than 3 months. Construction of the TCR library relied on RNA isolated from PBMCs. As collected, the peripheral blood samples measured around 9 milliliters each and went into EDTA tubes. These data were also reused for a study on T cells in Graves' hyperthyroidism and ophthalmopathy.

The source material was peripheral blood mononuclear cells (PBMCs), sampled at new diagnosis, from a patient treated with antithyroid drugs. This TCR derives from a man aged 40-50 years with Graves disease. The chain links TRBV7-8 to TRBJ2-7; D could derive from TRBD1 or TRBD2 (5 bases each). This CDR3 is CASSTRGRAYEQYF. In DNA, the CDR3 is TGTGCCAGCAGCACAAGGGGACGGGCCTACGAGCAGTACTTC.